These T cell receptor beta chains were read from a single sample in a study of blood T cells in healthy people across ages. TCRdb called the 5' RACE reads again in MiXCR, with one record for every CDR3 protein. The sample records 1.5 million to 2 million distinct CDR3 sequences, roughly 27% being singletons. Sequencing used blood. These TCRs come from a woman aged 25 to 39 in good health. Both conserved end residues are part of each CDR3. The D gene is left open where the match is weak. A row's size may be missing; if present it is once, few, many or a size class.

CDR3: CASRIRDREGSPLHF
DNA: TGTGCCAGCAGAATAAGGGACAGGGAGGGTTCACCCCTCCACTTT
size: few
D: TRBD1
V: TRBV5-5
J: TRBJ1-6

CDR3: CNARDIGRTGDYEQYF
DNA: TGCAATGCTAGAGATATTGGGAGGACAGGGGACTATGAGCAGTACTTC
size: NA
D: TRBD1
V: TRBV20-1
J: TRBJ2-7

CDR3: CAIRDSPGQNTEAFF
DNA: TGTGCCATCAGAGACAGCCCGGGACAGAACACTGAAGCTTTCTTT
size: NA
D: NA
V: TRBV10-3
J: TRBJ1-1

CDR3: CASSYSSMDGELFF
DNA: TGCGCCAGCAGCTACTCTAGCATGGACGGGGAGCTGTTTTTT
size: NA
D: NA
V: TRBV5-1
J: TRBJ2-2

CDR3: CASRRQSSGNTIYF
DNA: TGTGCCAGCAGGAGACAGTCCTCTGGAAACACCATATATTTT
size: NA
D: NA
V: TRBV12-3/TRBV12-4
J: TRBJ1-3

CDR3: CASSGGGATSYEQYF
DNA: TGTGCCAGCAGCGGAGGGGGGGCAACCTCCTACGAGCAGTACTTC
size: few
D: NA
V: TRBV9
J: TRBJ2-7

CDR3: CASSLAGTGGQNIQYF
DNA: TGTGCCAGCAGCTTAGCCGGGACAGGGGGGCAAAACATTCAGTACTTC
size: many
D: TRBD1
V: TRBV7-2
J: TRBJ2-4

CDR3: CASSEDGVGYEQYF
DNA: TGTGCCAGCAGTGAAGATGGGGTGGGGTACGAGCAGTACTTC
size: NA
D: NA
V: TRBV2
J: TRBJ2-7

CDR3: CAISAGWGQESADTQYF
DNA: TGTGCCATCAGTGCGGGGTGGGGACAGGAGAGCGCAGATACGCAGTATTTT
size: NA
D: TRBD1
V: TRBV10-3
J: TRBJ2-3

CDR3: CASSSVGGSSGGARAYEQYF
DNA: TGTGCCAGCAGCTCCGTAGGAGGGTCTAGCGGGGGGGCGAGGGCCTACGAGCAGTACTTC
size: NA
D: TRBD2
V: TRBV11-2
J: TRBJ2-7

CDR3: CASSFASDGYTF
DNA: TGCGCCAGCAGCTTCGCTAGCGATGGCTACACCTTC
size: NA
D: NA
V: TRBV5-1
J: TRBJ1-2

CDR3: CASTKAPEAVPYEQYF
DNA: TGCGCCAGCACAAAGGCTCCAGAGGCAGTTCCCTACGAGCAGTACTTC
size: many
D: NA
V: TRBV4-1
J: TRBJ2-7

CDR3: CSGWTGLNTEAFF
DNA: TGCAGCGGATGGACAGGGTTGAACACTGAAGCTTTCTTT
size: NA
D: TRBD1
V: TRBV29-1
J: TRBJ1-1

CDR3: CASSRGSTSKQYF
DNA: TGTGCCAGCAGCCGGGGTTCGACTAGCAAGCAGTATTTT
size: NA
D: TRBD2
V: TRBV7-2
J: TRBJ2-3

CDR3: CASSRIRLGSTDTQYF
DNA: TGCGCCAGCAGCCGAATAAGACTGGGTAGCACAGATACGCAGTATTTT
size: NA
D: NA
V: TRBV4-1
J: TRBJ2-3

CDR3: CASSEELAGVEQYF
DNA: TGTGCCAGCAGTGAAGAACTAGCGGGAGTCGAGCAGTACTTC
size: NA
D: TRBD2
V: TRBV6-1
J: TRBJ2-7

CDR3: CASSPPRGISSYEQYF
DNA: TGTGCCAGCTCACCACCACGGGGTATTAGCTCCTACGAGCAGTACTTC
size: NA
D: NA
V: TRBV18
J: TRBJ2-7

CDR3: CASSLRRQGGYNEQFF
DNA: TGTGCCAGCAGTTTGAGGAGACAGGGAGGGTACAATGAGCAGTTCTTC
size: few
D: NA
V: TRBV12-3/TRBV12-4
J: TRBJ2-1

CDR3: CASGWTGGSYEQYF
DNA: TGTGCTAGTGGTTGGACGGGGGGTTCCTACGAGCAGTACTTC
size: many
D: TRBD2
V: TRBV12-5
J: TRBJ2-7

CDR3: CASSRDTFSYEQYF
DNA: TGTGCCAGCAGTAGGGACACGTTTTCCTACGAGCAGTACTTC
size: few
D: NA
V: TRBV6-5
J: TRBJ2-7

CDR3: CSAYQGVFGKNIQYF
DNA: TGCAGTGCTTACCAGGGGGTTTTTGGCAAAAACATTCAGTACTTC
size: few
D: TRBD1
V: TRBV20-1
J: TRBJ2-4

CDR3: CASSQVGRNEQYF
DNA: TGCGCCAGCAGCCAAGTTGGCAGGAACGAGCAGTACTTC
size: many
D: NA
V: TRBV4-1
J: TRBJ2-7

CDR3: CASGLLVANEQFF
DNA: TGTGCTAGTGGTTTACTAGTCGCGAATGAGCAGTTCTTC
size: many
D: NA
V: TRBV12-5
J: TRBJ2-1

CDR3: CASRRWGADGYTF
DNA: TGTGCCAGCAGGCGCTGGGGCGCCGATGGCTACACCTTC
size: few
D: NA
V: TRBV14
J: TRBJ1-2

CDR3: CASSPGVTSYTEAFF
DNA: TGCGCCAGCAGCCCGGGAGTTACCTCTTACACTGAAGCTTTCTTT
size: NA
D: NA
V: TRBV5-1
J: TRBJ1-1

CDR3: CASSHDMGPSTTEAFF
DNA: TGTGCCAGCAGCCATGACATGGGGCCCTCTACCACTGAAGCTTTCTTT
size: NA
D: NA
V: TRBV5-6
J: TRBJ1-1

CDR3: CASRQTSGRAGSTGELFF
DNA: TGTGCCAGTAGACAGACTAGCGGGAGGGCCGGGAGCACCGGGGAGCTGTTTTTT
size: NA
D: TRBD2
V: TRBV19
J: TRBJ2-2

CDR3: CASSPPTRDRANNEQFF
DNA: TGTGCCAGCAGCCCTCCCACCCGGGACAGGGCGAACAATGAGCAGTTCTTC
size: NA
D: TRBD1
V: TRBV7-9
J: TRBJ2-1

CDR3: CASTEGLGVYTF
DNA: TGTGCCAGCACTGAAGGGCTGGGGGTCTACACCTTC
size: NA
D: NA
V: TRBV6-1
J: TRBJ1-2

CDR3: CASSLNYGGEEAFF
DNA: TGTGCCAGCAGCTTAAATTACGGGGGAGAAGAAGCTTTCTTT
size: NA
D: NA
V: TRBV7-3
J: TRBJ1-1

CDR3: CSAGRDLRNEQFF
DNA: TGCAGTGCAGGACGGGATTTGAGAAATGAGCAGTTCTTC
size: NA
D: NA
V: TRBV20-1
J: TRBJ2-1

CDR3: CANSASEQYF
DNA: TGTGCCAACAGCGCGTCCGAGCAGTACTTC
size: few
D: NA
V: TRBV21-1
J: TRBJ2-7

CDR3: CASSQDGTEGQWLFF
DNA: TGCGCCAGCAGCCAAGACGGGACTGAGGGACAGTGGCTGTTTTTT
size: NA
D: NA
V: TRBV4-3
J: TRBJ2-2